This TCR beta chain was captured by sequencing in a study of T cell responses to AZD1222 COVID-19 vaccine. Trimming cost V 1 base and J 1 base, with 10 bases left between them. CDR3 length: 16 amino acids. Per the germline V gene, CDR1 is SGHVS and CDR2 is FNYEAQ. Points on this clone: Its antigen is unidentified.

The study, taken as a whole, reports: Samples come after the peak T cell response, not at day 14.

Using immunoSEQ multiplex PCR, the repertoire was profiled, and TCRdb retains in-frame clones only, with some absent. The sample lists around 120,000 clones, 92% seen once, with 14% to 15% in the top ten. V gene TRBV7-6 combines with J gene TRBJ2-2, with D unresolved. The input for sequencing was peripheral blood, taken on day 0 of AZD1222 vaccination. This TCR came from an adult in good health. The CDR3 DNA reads TGTGCCAGCAGCTTAGGAGGTGGGATGAACACCGGGGAGCTGTTTTTT. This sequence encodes CASSLGGGMNTGELFF.